This T cell receptor (beta chain) was recovered during a study of blood T cells in healthy people across ages. Alongside a J-beta primer mix, a sample-barcoded 5' primer served in a second PCR lasting 7 to 11 cycles. Researchers report that each sample yielded at least 2.5 million CDR3-containing paired-end reads. Each CDR3 protein is one row after TCRdb ran MiXCR on the 5' RACE reads. The profile shows 900,000 to 950,000 distinct CDR3 sequences, approximately 32% of them singletons. Total RNA was isolated from each sample in quantities of at least 5.5 micrograms. CDR3 length equals 13 residues. CDR1 SEHNR and CDR2 FQNEAQ come from the germline V gene (reference sequence). Trimming took 1 base from V and 9 from J, leaving 10 bases between them. Another study also made use of these data, one on T cells of mothers and their children.

The rearrangement joins TRBV7-9 to TRBJ2-1; D uncertain. Input material: blood. The TCR comes from a woman aged 40 to 50 in good health. DNA for the CDR3: TGTGCCAGCAGCTTAGATCTTGTGGGTGAGCAGTTCTTC. Translation: CASSLDLVGEQFF.